This T cell receptor (beta chain) was captured in a study of T cell repertoires in cytomegalovirus infection. This clonotype has only a few counts. Antigen specificity is unknown. TCRdb re-called the reads with MiXCR, one entry per CDR3 protein. This sample has a few hundred thousand distinct CDR3 sequences; approximately 42% occur once, and the top ten carry around 44%. Trimming cost V 5 bases and J 4 bases; bases outside gene matches: 14. This CDR3 is 17 amino acids long. The receptor's source is a human donor in good health (CMV status not recorded). Some clones in this sample may be carry-over from other donors' samples. V is TRBV12-3 or TRBV12-4 and J is TRBJ1-2; 9 nucleotides align to TRBD1. The sequences come from cultured PBMCs, collected from culture after CMV antigen stimulation. The CDR3 DNA reads TGTGCCAGCAGTCGTTCCGGGACAGGGTGGCGGATCTATGGCTACACCTTC. As protein: CASSRSGTGWRIYGYTF.